What follows are 13 T cell receptor beta chains derived from one specimen sequenced in a study of blood T cell repertoires in COVID-19. Libraries were prepared by immunoSEQ multiplex PCR; TCRdb keeps only in-frame clonotypes and omits some of them. The data hold some 100,000 clones, with around four fifths observed a single time. Source material: peripheral blood. The receptors were gathered from a man in his 70s with active or convalescent COVID-19.

The rearrangement joins TRBV4-3 to TRBJ1-6; TRBD1 might be the D (5 bases). Trimming stripped 1 base from V and 10 bases from J, with 11 bases between. The CDR3 spans 14 residues. Germline assignment: CDR1 LGHNA and CDR2 YSLEER. The CDR3 bases are TGCGCCAGCAGCCAAGGGAGGGGTCCGTCACCCCTCCACTTT. This sequence encodes CASSQGRGPSPLHF.

This chain connects TRBV11-3 to TRBJ2-3; 13 positions agree with TRBD2. Germline V CDR1 and CDR2: SGHNT, YENEEA. Germline trimming cut 4 bases from V and 2 bases from J; bases unmatched to any gene: 3. This CDR3 spans 16 amino acids. In DNA form, the CDR3 reads TGTGCCAGCAGCTCGGGACTAGCGGGAAACACAGATACGCAGTATTTT. As protein: CASSSGLAGNTDTQYF. Looking up the rest from reference TRBV11-3 and TRBJ2-3 gives the full variable domain: EAGVVQSPRYKIIEKKQPVAFWCNPISGHNTLYWYLQNLGQGPELLIRYENEEAVDDSQLPKDRFSAERLKGVDSTLKIQPAELGDSAVYLCASSSGLAGNTDTQYFGPGTRLTVL.

V and J are TRBV5-8 and TRBJ2-7, with a tentative D call TRBD2 (6 bases). Germline CDR1 reads SGHTS; CDR2 reads YDEGEE. V dropped 3 bases and J dropped 6 bases, with 22 bases sitting between them. There are 16 residues in the CDR3. The CDR3 reads CASSYDKGRGSIEQYF. In DNA form, the CDR3 reads TGTGCCAGCAGCTACGACAAGGGACGGGGGAGCATCGAGCAGTACTTC.

This clone was counted between two and nine times. This CDR3 is also generated by other DNA sequences in the sample. V is TRBV25-1 and J is TRBJ2-5; perhaps TRBD1 as D (5 bases). The length of the CDR3 is 14 residues. V lost 2 bases to trimming and J lost 2 bases, with 9 bases between them. Germline values: CDR1 MGHDK, CDR2 SYGVNS. CDR3 coding DNA: TGTGCCAGCAGTGAACGAGGACATCAAGAGACCCAGTACTTC. Translating gives CASSERGHQETQYF.

CDR3 DNA: TGTGCCAGCAGCCCCCGGGGGGAGACTATCTTCCAAGAGACCCAGTACTTC. This encodes CASSPRGETIFQETQYF. The chain links TRBV9 to TRBJ2-5, with TRBD2 matching 7 bases. The CDR3 is made up of 17 amino acids. The J segment lost 1 base and the V segment lost 4 bases, leaving 13 bases of the junction unmatched. The germline V gene has CDR1 SGDLS and CDR2 YYNGEE.

The gene calls are TRBV24-1 and TRBJ1-2, with TRBD1 identical over 9 bases. The CDR3 covers 15 residues. Germline CDR1 reads KGHDR; CDR2 reads SFDVKD. V trimming: 4 bases; J trimming: 4 bases; junction bases outside the gene matches: 6. The CDR3 DNA is TGTGCCACCAGTGACCCACAGGGACAGGGCTATGGCTACACCTTC. This translates into CATSDPQGQGYGYTF.

The chain has TRBV9 and TRBJ1-1, with D possibly matching TRBD1 (6 bases). The CDR3 is 15 amino acids. Trimming stripped 0 bases from V and 3 bases from J, with 12 bases between. CDR1 and CDR2 (germline): SGDLS, YYNGEE. The CDR3 nucleotides read TGTGCCAGCAGCGTAGATGACAGGTTTCACACTGAAGCTTTCTTT. Amino acid sequence: CASSVDDRFHTEAFF.

The chain employs TRBV6-5 and TRBJ1-5; unclear D gene. Germline CDR1 is MNHEY and CDR2 is SVGAGI. This CDR3 region has 14 residues. V was clipped by 4 bases and J by 4 bases, with 11 bases between them. The CDR3 DNA follows: TGTGCCAGCAGTTGGACTGACATGAATCAGCCCCAGCATTTT. Encoded protein: CASSWTDMNQPQHF.

The chain joins TRBV5-6 to TRBJ1-6, with D possibly TRBD1 on 6 matching bases. The CDR3 has 17 amino acids. V lost 0 bases and J lost 2, with 12 bases in between. Germline V CDR1 and CDR2: SGHDT, YYEEEE. CDR3 sequence reads: CASSLVARGAYNSPLHF. CDR3 in DNA: TGTGCCAGCAGCTTGGTGGCCAGGGGAGCCTATAATTCACCCCTCCACTTT. The entire variable domain, with the rest obtained from reference TRBV5-6 and TRBJ1-6, is as follows: DAGVTQSPTHLIKTRGQQVTLRCSPKSGHDTVSWYQQALGQGPQFIFQYYEEEERQRGNFPDRFSGHQFPNYSSELNVNALLLGDSALYLCASSLVARGAYNSPLHFGNGTRLTVT.

Worth noting for this clone: Germline is not matched at one junction end, which may reflect a read error. The genes are TRBV18 and TRBJ2-1; D possibly corresponds to TRBD2 (6 bases). The CDR3 has 11 amino acids. Germline values: CDR1 KGHSH, CDR2 LQKENI. The CDR3 region has the DNA TGTGCCAGCTCACCAAAGGACTACCAAATCTTC. This encodes CASSPKDYQIF.

Ten or more counts support this clone. V usage is TRBV4-3 and J usage is TRBJ2-5, with a tentative D call TRBD2 (6 bases). Germline V gives CDR1 LGHNA, CDR2 YSLEER. This CDR3 is built from 16 residues. V was pared by 1 base and J by 5 bases, with 17 bases between. In DNA form, the CDR3 reads TGCGCCAGCAGCCAAGTGGACTACCTCAGAAAGGAGACCCAGTACTTC. Translation gives CASSQVDYLRKETQYF.

The gene calls are TRBV7-2 and TRBJ2-1, with TRBD1 matching 7 bases. With 5 bases clipped from V and 4 bases from J, the junction kept 17 bases outside the gene matches. The CDR3 has 18 residues. The germline V gene encodes CDR1 SGHTA and CDR2 FQGNSA. The CDR3 nucleotides read TGTGCCAGCAGCCCTCGACAGGGAAAGAGGTCTAGTTACAATGAGCAGTTCTTC. The encoded protein is CASSPRQGKRSSYNEQFF.

The chain combines TRBV9 with TRBJ2-1; the match to TRBD2 covers 7 bases. The CDR3 is 15 residues long. CDR1 SGDLS and CDR2 YYNGEE come from the germline V gene. V lost 3 bases and J lost 2; bases outside the gene matches: 5. CDR3 nucleotides: TGTGCCAGCAGCGAGCGGGAAAGGACCTACAATGAGCAGTTCTTC. Encoded protein: CASSERERTYNEQFF. The full variable domain, its missing parts supplied by reference TRBV9 and TRBJ2-1, is DSGVTQTPKHLITATGQRVTLRCSPRSGDLSVYWYQQSLDQGLQFLIQYYNGEERAKGNILERFSAQQFPDLHSELNLSSLELGDSALYFCASSERERTYNEQFFGPGTRLTVL.